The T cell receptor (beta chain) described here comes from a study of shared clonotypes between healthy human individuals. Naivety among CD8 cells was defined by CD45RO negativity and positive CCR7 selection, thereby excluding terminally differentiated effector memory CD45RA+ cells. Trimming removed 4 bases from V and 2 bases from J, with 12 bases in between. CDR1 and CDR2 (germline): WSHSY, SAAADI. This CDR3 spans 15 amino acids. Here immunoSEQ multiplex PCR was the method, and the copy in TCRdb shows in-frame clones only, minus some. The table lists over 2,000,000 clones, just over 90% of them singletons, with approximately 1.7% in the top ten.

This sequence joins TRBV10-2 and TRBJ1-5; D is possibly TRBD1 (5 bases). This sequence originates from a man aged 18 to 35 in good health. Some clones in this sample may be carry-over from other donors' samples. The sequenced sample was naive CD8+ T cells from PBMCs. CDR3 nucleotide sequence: TGCGCCAGCAGTGTCCGGGGGGAGGGCAATCAGCCCCAGCATTTT. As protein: CASSVRGEGNQPQHF.